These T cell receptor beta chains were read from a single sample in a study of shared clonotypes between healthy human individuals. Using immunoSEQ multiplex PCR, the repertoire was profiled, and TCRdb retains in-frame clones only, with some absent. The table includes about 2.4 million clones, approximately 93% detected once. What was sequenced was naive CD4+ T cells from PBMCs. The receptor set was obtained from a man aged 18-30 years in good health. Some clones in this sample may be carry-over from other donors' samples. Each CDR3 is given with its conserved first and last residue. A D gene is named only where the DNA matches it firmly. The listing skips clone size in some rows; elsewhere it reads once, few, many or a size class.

CDR3aa: CASSLSGSWETQYF; CDR3nt: TGCGCCAGCAGCCTTAGCGGGAGCTGGGAGACCCAGTACTTC; v_gene: TRBV4-3; abundance: NA; d_gene: TRBD2; j_gene: TRBJ2-5
CDR3aa: CASSSDPGPREQYF; CDR3nt: TGCGCCAGCAGCTCGGATCCGGGACCACGAGAGCAGTACTTC; v_gene: TRBV5-1; abundance: NA; d_gene: NA; j_gene: TRBJ2-7
CDR3aa: CSVGWRGQETQYF; CDR3nt: TGCAGCGTGGGGTGGCGGGGCCAAGAGACCCAGTACTTC; v_gene: TRBV29-1; abundance: NA; d_gene: NA; j_gene: TRBJ2-5
CDR3aa: CACGPPVTYEQYF; CDR3nt: TGTGCCTGCGGGCCCCCCGTGACCTACGAGCAGTACTTC; v_gene: TRBV30; abundance: NA; d_gene: NA; j_gene: TRBJ2-7
CDR3aa: CASSLDPNQPQHF; CDR3nt: TGTGCCAGCAGTCTCGACCCTAATCAGCCCCAGCATTTT; v_gene: TRBV28; abundance: NA; d_gene: NA; j_gene: TRBJ1-5
CDR3aa: CASSFGGGYTF; CDR3nt: TGTGCCAGCAGTTTCGGGGGTGGCTACACCTTC; v_gene: TRBV28; abundance: NA; d_gene: NA; j_gene: TRBJ1-2
CDR3aa: CSAHWANTGELFF; CDR3nt: TGCAGCGCCCATTGGGCGAACACCGGGGAGCTGTTTTTT; v_gene: TRBV29-1; abundance: NA; d_gene: NA; j_gene: TRBJ2-2
CDR3aa: CASGNGGTEAFF; CDR3nt: TGTGCCAGCGGCAACGGGGGGACTGAAGCTTTCTTT; v_gene: TRBV9; abundance: NA; d_gene: NA; j_gene: TRBJ1-1
CDR3aa: CASSPQGVGGPMNTEAFF; CDR3nt: TGTGCCAGCAGTCCTCAAGGGGTGGGAGGGCCCATGAACACTGAAGCTTTCTTT; v_gene: TRBV4-2; abundance: NA; d_gene: NA; j_gene: TRBJ1-1
CDR3aa: CASTVGRINVLTF; CDR3nt: TGTGCCAGCACCGTAGGACGCATCAACGTCCTGACTTTC; v_gene: TRBV28; abundance: NA; d_gene: NA; j_gene: TRBJ2-6
CDR3aa: CASSPQHRTDTQYF; CDR3nt: TGTGCCAGCAGCCCTCAGCACCGAACAGATACGCAGTATTTT; v_gene: TRBV5-4; abundance: once; d_gene: NA; j_gene: TRBJ2-3
CDR3aa: CASPRTSGRATDTQYF; CDR3nt: TGTGCCAGCCCGCGGACTAGCGGGAGAGCCACAGATACGCAGTATTTT; v_gene: TRBV7-9; abundance: NA; d_gene: TRBD2; j_gene: TRBJ2-3
CDR3aa: CASSLPGLSSGNTIYF; CDR3nt: TGTGCCAGCAGTTTACCGGGGCTTAGCTCTGGAAACACCATATATTTT; v_gene: TRBV28; abundance: NA; d_gene: NA; j_gene: TRBJ1-3
CDR3aa: CASSPHDRGIQTQYF; CDR3nt: TGTGCCAGCAGCCCGCATGACAGGGGTATACAGACCCAGTACTTC; v_gene: TRBV7-9; abundance: NA; d_gene: TRBD1; j_gene: TRBJ2-5
CDR3aa: CASSFLDMNTEAFF; CDR3nt: TGTGCCAGCAGTTTTCTGGACATGAACACTGAAGCTTTCTTT; v_gene: TRBV28; abundance: NA; d_gene: NA; j_gene: TRBJ1-1
CDR3aa: CASTSVGYGYTF; CDR3nt: TGTGCCAGCACCTCCGTCGGCTATGGCTACACCTTC; v_gene: TRBV2; abundance: few; d_gene: NA; j_gene: TRBJ1-2
CDR3aa: CASSVEGHLNTEAFF; CDR3nt: TGTGCCAGCAGTGTCGAGGGACATTTGAACACTGAAGCTTTCTTT; v_gene: TRBV2; abundance: NA; d_gene: NA; j_gene: TRBJ1-1
CDR3aa: CASSLGSHTGELFF; CDR3nt: TGTGCCAGCAGCTTAGGCAGCCACACCGGGGAGCTGTTTTTT; v_gene: TRBV7-2; abundance: NA; d_gene: NA; j_gene: TRBJ2-2
CDR3aa: CASSPIGPGAKAFF; CDR3nt: TGTGCCAGCAGTCCTATAGGGCCGGGGGCTAAAGCTTTCTTT; v_gene: TRBV27; abundance: NA; d_gene: NA; j_gene: TRBJ1-1
CDR3aa: CASSWDRGPYGYTF; CDR3nt: TGTGCCAGCAGCTGGGACAGGGGGCCCTATGGCTACACCTTC; v_gene: TRBV6-1; abundance: NA; d_gene: TRBD1; j_gene: TRBJ1-2
CDR3aa: CATLRVYGYTF; CDR3nt: TGTGCCACCCTGAGGGTTTATGGCTACACCTTC; v_gene: TRBV28; abundance: few; d_gene: NA; j_gene: TRBJ1-2
CDR3aa: CASSYNRLGEQYF; CDR3nt: TGTGCCAGCAGTTACAATCGGCTAGGCGAGCAGTACTTC; v_gene: TRBV6-6; abundance: NA; d_gene: NA; j_gene: TRBJ2-7
CDR3aa: CASSVLFDGENTEAFF; CDR3nt: TGTGCCAGCAGCGTACTATTCGACGGAGAGAACACTGAAGCTTTCTTT; v_gene: TRBV9; abundance: NA; d_gene: NA; j_gene: TRBJ1-1
CDR3aa: CASSLVRTSGSYEQYF; CDR3nt: TGTGCCAGCAGCTTAGTGAGGACTAGCGGGAGCTACGAGCAGTACTTC; v_gene: TRBV11-2; abundance: NA; d_gene: TRBD2; j_gene: TRBJ2-7
CDR3aa: CASSDNTGELFF; CDR3nt: TGTGCCAGCAGCGACAACACCGGGGAGCTGTTTTTT; v_gene: TRBV9; abundance: NA; d_gene: NA; j_gene: TRBJ2-2
CDR3aa: CASSLEGQGRQPQHF; CDR3nt: TGTGCCAGCAGTTTAGAGGGGCAGGGTCGTCAGCCCCAGCATTTT; v_gene: TRBV28; abundance: NA; d_gene: NA; j_gene: TRBJ1-5
CDR3aa: CASSWGADSGNTIYF; CDR3nt: TGCGCCAGCAGCTGGGGGGCTGACTCTGGAAACACCATATATTTT; v_gene: TRBV5-1; abundance: once; d_gene: NA; j_gene: TRBJ1-3
CDR3aa: CASSGGVGDTYQETQYF; CDR3nt: TGTGCCAGCAGCGGAGGGGTAGGGGACACGTACCAAGAGACCCAGTACTTC; v_gene: TRBV9; abundance: once; d_gene: NA; j_gene: TRBJ2-5
CDR3aa: CASSLGDPDNEKLFF; CDR3nt: TGCGCCAGCAGCTTGGGTGATCCTGATAATGAAAAACTGTTTTTT; v_gene: TRBV5-1; abundance: NA; d_gene: NA; j_gene: TRBJ1-4
CDR3aa: CASSLALRWAYEQFF; CDR3nt: TGTGCCAGCAGTTTGGCACTTAGGTGGGCTTATGAGCAGTTCTTC; v_gene: TRBV27; abundance: NA; d_gene: NA; j_gene: TRBJ2-1
CDR3aa: CATSSGTENEKLFF; CDR3nt: TGTGCCACCAGCAGTGGGACAGAGAATGAAAAACTGTTTTTT; v_gene: TRBV15; abundance: NA; d_gene: TRBD1; j_gene: TRBJ1-4
CDR3aa: CASSQAAGGHYNEQFF; CDR3nt: TGCGCCAGCAGCCAAGCAGCGGGAGGGCACTACAATGAGCAGTTCTTC; v_gene: TRBV4-3; abundance: NA; d_gene: TRBD2; j_gene: TRBJ2-1
CDR3aa: CASSLGAGGRGNTIYF; CDR3nt: TGTGCCAGCAGCTTAGGAGCCGGCGGAAGAGGAAACACCATATATTTT; v_gene: TRBV7-9; abundance: NA; d_gene: NA; j_gene: TRBJ1-3
CDR3aa: CASRSIGVTEAFF; CDR3nt: TGTGCCAGCAGATCAATAGGGGTTACTGAAGCTTTCTTT; v_gene: TRBV27; abundance: NA; d_gene: NA; j_gene: TRBJ1-1
CDR3aa: CASSFSGDSYEQYF; CDR3nt: TGTGCCAGCAGCTTTTCGGGGGACTCCTACGAGCAGTACTTC; v_gene: TRBV7-2; abundance: NA; d_gene: NA; j_gene: TRBJ2-7
CDR3aa: CASSLRGGDTIYF; CDR3nt: TGTGCCAGCAGCCTAAGAGGGGGGGACACCATATATTTT; v_gene: TRBV7-3; abundance: NA; d_gene: NA; j_gene: TRBJ1-3
CDR3aa: CASSTSGSGETQYF; CDR3nt: TGTGCCAGTAGTACTAGCGGGAGTGGTGAGACCCAGTACTTC; v_gene: TRBV19; abundance: NA; d_gene: TRBD2; j_gene: TRBJ2-5
CDR3aa: CASTSGTGPDEQFF; CDR3nt: TGTGCCAGCACCAGCGGGACAGGCCCCGATGAGCAGTTCTTC; v_gene: TRBV6-5; abundance: NA; d_gene: NA; j_gene: TRBJ2-1
CDR3aa: CARSLLAGAHEQYF; CDR3nt: TGTGCCAGAAGCTTGCTAGCGGGAGCCCACGAGCAGTACTTC; v_gene: TRBV5-3; abundance: NA; d_gene: TRBD2; j_gene: TRBJ2-7
CDR3aa: CASSLNERVRGDTQYF; CDR3nt: TGTGCCAGCAGCTTAAACGAGCGGGTGCGTGGTGATACGCAGTATTTT; v_gene: TRBV5-5; abundance: NA; d_gene: NA; j_gene: TRBJ2-3
CDR3aa: CASSPLGGDDSPLHF; CDR3nt: TGTGCCAGCAGCCCCTTGGGTGGGGATGATTCACCCCTCCACTTT; v_gene: TRBV11-2; abundance: NA; d_gene: NA; j_gene: TRBJ1-6
CDR3aa: CAISESWRDLLGANVLTF; CDR3nt: TGTGCCATCAGTGAGTCGTGGCGTGATCTCCTCGGGGCCAACGTCCTGACTTTC; v_gene: TRBV10-3; abundance: NA; d_gene: NA; j_gene: TRBJ2-6
CDR3aa: CASSLAGTKETQYF; CDR3nt: TGTGCCAGCAGCTTGGCGGGGACAAAAGAGACCCAGTACTTC; v_gene: TRBV5-4; abundance: NA; d_gene: NA; j_gene: TRBJ2-5
CDR3aa: CAISGGQGNEKLFF; CDR3nt: TGTGCCATCAGTGGGGGACAGGGTAATGAAAAACTGTTTTTT; v_gene: TRBV10-3; abundance: NA; d_gene: TRBD1; j_gene: TRBJ1-4
CDR3aa: CASSQDGIAGGNEQFF; CDR3nt: TGCGCCAGCAGCCAAGATGGGATAGCGGGAGGCAATGAGCAGTTCTTC; v_gene: TRBV4-3; abundance: NA; d_gene: TRBD2; j_gene: TRBJ2-1
CDR3aa: CASSLARSYEQYF; CDR3nt: TGTGCCAGCAGCTTAGCGCGGTCCTACGAGCAGTACTTC; v_gene: TRBV7-9; abundance: once; d_gene: NA; j_gene: TRBJ2-7
CDR3aa: CASSPTTDTQYF; CDR3nt: TGTGCCAGCAGCCCTACCACAGATACGCAGTATTTT; v_gene: TRBV7-8; abundance: NA; d_gene: NA; j_gene: TRBJ2-3
CDR3aa: CASSPPTGSSYEQYF; CDR3nt: TGTGCCAGCTCACCACCGACCGGCAGCTCCTACGAGCAGTACTTC; v_gene: TRBV18; abundance: NA; d_gene: NA; j_gene: TRBJ2-7
CDR3aa: CASSVAVSSTDTQYF; CDR3nt: TGTGCCAGCAGCGTTGCCGTGTCCTCCACAGATACGCAGTATTTT; v_gene: TRBV9; abundance: NA; d_gene: NA; j_gene: TRBJ2-3
CDR3aa: CATSGQGVSYEQYF; CDR3nt: TGTGCCACCAGCGGCCAGGGGGTAAGCTACGAGCAGTACTTC; v_gene: TRBV15; abundance: NA; d_gene: TRBD1; j_gene: TRBJ2-7
CDR3aa: CSAQGANGYTF; CDR3nt: TGCAGTGCTCAGGGGGCTAATGGCTACACCTTC; v_gene: TRBV20-1; abundance: NA; d_gene: TRBD1; j_gene: TRBJ1-2
CDR3aa: CASSSGTGGRSPRDEQYF; CDR3nt: TGCGCCAGCAGCTCGGGGACAGGCGGCCGGTCTCCGAGGGACGAGCAGTACTTC; v_gene: TRBV5-1; abundance: NA; d_gene: TRBD1; j_gene: TRBJ2-7
CDR3aa: CASSFGLAYNEQFF; CDR3nt: TGTGCCAGCAGCTTCGGACTAGCATACAATGAGCAGTTCTTC; v_gene: TRBV7-3; abundance: NA; d_gene: TRBD2; j_gene: TRBJ2-1
CDR3aa: CASSFSGTYEQYF; CDR3nt: TGTGCCAGCAGTTTTAGCGGGACCTACGAGCAGTACTTC; v_gene: TRBV7-2; abundance: NA; d_gene: TRBD2; j_gene: TRBJ2-7
CDR3aa: CASGDRYGYTF; CDR3nt: TGTGCCAGCGGGGACAGATATGGCTACACCTTC; v_gene: TRBV27; abundance: NA; d_gene: TRBD1; j_gene: TRBJ1-2
CDR3aa: CASSFGGGADTQYF; CDR3nt: TGTGCCAGCAGCTTCGGAGGTGGCGCAGATACGCAGTATTTT; v_gene: TRBV7-9; abundance: once; d_gene: NA; j_gene: TRBJ2-3
CDR3aa: CASRGLAGDTQYF; CDR3nt: TGTGCCAGCAGGGGACTAGCGGGAGATACGCAGTATTTT; v_gene: TRBV14; abundance: NA; d_gene: TRBD2; j_gene: TRBJ2-3
CDR3aa: CASSPLGETQYF; CDR3nt: TGTGCCAGCAGCCCCTTAGGGGAGACCCAGTACTTC; v_gene: TRBV14; abundance: NA; d_gene: NA; j_gene: TRBJ2-5